The present T cell receptor (beta chain) was sequenced within a study of blood T cells in healthy people across ages. Whole-study findings and limits: Considered underestimates were the diversity estimates obtained from one million T cells. Across samples, TCR beta diversity tracked strongly with naive T cell percentage.

Between the trimmed V and J ends, which lost 0 bases and 3 bases, there was a span of 9 bases. Germline CDR1 and CDR2: MNHEY and SMNVEV (reference sequence). The CDR3 consists of 14 residues. The people who gave samples were healthy Caucasians from Russia, aged roughly 6 to 95. A second PCR, run for about 7 to 11 cycles, used a sample-barcoded 5' primer plus a J-beta primer mix. Each TCR beta cDNA got a 12-nucleotide random molecular identifier. From the 5' RACE reads, TCRdb called clonotypes with MiXCR, one entry per CDR3 protein. The table shows over 1,500,000 distinct CDR3 sequences, with just under 50% occurring only once. Turning to this clonotype: The antigen remains unidentified.

The chain links TRBV27 to TRBJ2-7; D ambiguous. Sequencing was performed on blood. The receptor's source is a woman between 40 and 50 years old in good health. CDR3 nucleotide sequence: TGTGCCAGCAGTTTATCTGGGCCCCTCTACGAGCAGTACTTC. This codes for CASSLSGPLYEQYF.